The T cell receptor (beta chain) described here comes from a study of human T cells and chemical hapten exposure. In the study overall: Cases of alopecia areata, totalis or universalis occurred in a predominantly female patient group. The variation in per-sample TCR yields arose mainly from small differences in pooled library volumes.

The CDR3 extends over 16 amino acids. V lost 4 bases to trimming and J lost 3 bases, with 13 bases between them. Germline assignment: CDR1 LGHNA and CDR2 YNFKEQ. Details on this clonotype: Its specificity is unknown.

TCRdb called the RACE reads again in MiXCR, with one record for every CDR3 protein. In the table there are tens of thousands of distinct CDR3 sequences, over 9.5% of which are singletons. Time point reported: pre-sensitization, week 0. Noted treatment: therapeutic diphenylcyclopropenone sensitization with weekly scalp DPC. Overall study results and limits: Expanded TCRs were compared with controls, and the expanded TCRs formed significantly more large CDR3 similarity clusters.

Source: whole blood, taken in connection with sensitization to the hapten diphenylcyclopropenone (DPC). This receptor was identified in a young man with alopecia areata. Some clones in this sample may be carry-over from other donors' samples. The chain is built from TRBV4-2 and TRBJ1-6, with a tentative D call TRBD1 (5 bases). In DNA, the CDR3 is TGTGCCAGCAGCCGAGACAGCGCTGTCTATAATTCACCCCTCCACTTT. It yields the protein CASSRDSAVYNSPLHF.